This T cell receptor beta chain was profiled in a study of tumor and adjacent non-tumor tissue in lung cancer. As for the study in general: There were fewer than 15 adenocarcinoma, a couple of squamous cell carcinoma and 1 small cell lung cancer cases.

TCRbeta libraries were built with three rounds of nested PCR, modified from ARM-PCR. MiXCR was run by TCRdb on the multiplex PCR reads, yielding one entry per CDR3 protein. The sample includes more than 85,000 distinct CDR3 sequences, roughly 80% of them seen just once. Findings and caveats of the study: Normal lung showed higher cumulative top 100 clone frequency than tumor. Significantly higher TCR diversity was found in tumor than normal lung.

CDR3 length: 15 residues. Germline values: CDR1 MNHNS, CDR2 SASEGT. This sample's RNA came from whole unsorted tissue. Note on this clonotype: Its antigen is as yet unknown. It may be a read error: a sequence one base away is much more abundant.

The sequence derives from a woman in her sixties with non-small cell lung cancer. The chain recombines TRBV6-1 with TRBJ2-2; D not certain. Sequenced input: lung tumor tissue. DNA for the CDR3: TGTGCCAACAGTGAATGGACGGCGAACACCGGGGAGCTGTTTTTT. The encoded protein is CANSEWTANTGELFF.